What follows are 9 T cell receptor beta chains derived from one specimen sequenced in a study of blood T cell repertoires in COVID-19. The repertoire was sequenced with immunoSEQ multiplex PCR; TCRdb's copy has only in-frame clones and lacks some. The sample holds approximately 170,000 clones, 75% to 90% seen once. Sequenced input: PBMCs or T cells enriched from blood (not recorded which). These receptors came from a woman under 30 who had recovered from COVID-19.

This chain connects TRBV30 to TRBJ1-1; D remains ambiguous. V was trimmed by 4 bases and J by 3 bases, leaving 9 bases between them. The CDR3 contains 12 residues. Germline values: CDR1 GTSNPN, CDR2 SVGIG (reference sequence). The CDR3 reads CAWKTTYTEAFF. The CDR3 nucleotides are TGTGCCTGGAAGACAACGTACACTGAAGCTTTCTTT.

A few counts support this clone. The chain carries TRBV27 and TRBJ1-6; perhaps TRBD1 as D (5 bases). CDR3 length: 12 residues. Trimming removed 2 bases from V and 16 bases from J, with 12 bases in between. Germline CDR1 and CDR2: MNHEY and SMNVEV (reference sequence). CDR3 protein: CASSLLEGALHF. CDR3 nucleotides: TGTGCCAGCAGTTTACTAGAAGGGGCTCTCCACTTT.

The table lists this clone with a count of one. The chain recombines TRBV7-3 with TRBJ2-3; 10 bases are shared with TRBD2. From germline, CDR1 is SGHTA and CDR2 FQGTGA. The J segment lost 4 bases and the V segment lost 5 bases, leaving 3 bases of the junction unmatched. The CDR3 consists of 14 residues. The CDR3 sequence: CASSLAGEADTQYF. CDR3 nucleotides: TGTGCCAGCAGCCTAGCGGGAGAGGCAGATACGCAGTATTTT.

CDR3 sequence: CSAEMPSGAEAFF. CDR3 sequence (DNA): TGCAGCGCCGAAATGCCCTCAGGTGCGGAAGCTTTCTTT. The J gene is TRBJ1-1, the V gene TRBV29-1; D gene ambiguous. The germline CDR1 and CDR2 sequences are SQVTM and ANQGSEA. The ends were cut back, 7 bases at V and 8 bases at J, with 20 bases in the middle. The CDR3 length is 13 residues. The variable domain in full, completed from reference TRBV29-1 and TRBJ1-1, reads SAVISQKPSRDICQRGTSLTIQCQVDSQVTMMFWYRQQPGQSLTLIATANQGSEATYESGFVIDKFPISRPNLTFSTLTVSNMSPEDSSIYLCSAEMPSGAEAFFGQGTRLTVV.

The gene calls are TRBV11-3 and TRBJ2-2, with 12 bases fitting TRBD1. The CDR3 is made up of 17 amino acids. With V trimmed by 5 bases and J by 0 bases, 4 bases remained unmatched. The germline V gene encodes CDR1 SGHNT and CDR2 YENEEA. CDR3 loop: CASSGGQGATNTGELFF. CDR3 nucleotide sequence: TGTGCCAGCAGCGGGGGACAGGGGGCGACGAACACCGGGGAGCTGTTTTTT.

This sequence joins TRBV7-3 and TRBJ2-1; TRBD2 matches 10 bases. CDR1 and CDR2 (germline): SGHTA, FQGTGA. The CDR3 covers 19 residues. V shed 5 bases and J 6 bases; nucleotides not matched to a gene: 19. CDR3 region: CASSPQTGGRASGSNEQFF. The CDR3 region has the DNA TGTGCCAGCAGCCCTCAGACAGGCGGACGAGCTAGCGGGAGCAATGAGCAGTTCTTC.

The rearrangement joins TRBV6-5 to TRBJ2-1, with D perhaps TRBD2 (5 bases). The CDR3 has 13 residues. Per the germline V gene, CDR1 is MNHEY and CDR2 is SVGAGI. CDR3 sequence reads: CVTMRGSLDEQFF. The CDR3 coding sequence is TGTGTCACGATGCGAGGGTCGTTAGATGAGCAGTTCTTC.

This clone was observed once. The chain links TRBV28 to TRBJ1-6; the D is unclear. From germline, CDR1 is MDHEN and CDR2 SYDVKM. The V end lost 3 bases, the J end lost 8 bases, and 14 bases lay between the germline ends. CDR3 length equals 15 residues. This CDR3 reads CASSFVQSTYSPLHF. The CDR3 DNA is TGTGCCAGCAGTTTTGTACAGTCCACCTATTCACCCCTCCACTTT.

V and J are TRBV28 and TRBJ2-7, with D possibly TRBD2 on 5 matching bases. The CDR3 is 15 residues long. The V and J ends lost 2 bases and 4 bases respectively, with 15 bases between them. The V gene's germline CDR1 is MDHEN and CDR2 SYDVKM. CDR3 DNA sequence: TGTGCCAGCAGTTTACGGCGGGCCGGGTCTTACGAGCAGTACTTC. Amino acids: CASSLRRAGSYEQYF.